This T cell receptor (beta chain) was observed in a study of T cell responses to AZD1222 COVID-19 vaccine. The repertoire was sequenced with immunoSEQ multiplex PCR; TCRdb's copy has only in-frame clones and lacks some. This sample carries some 60,000 clones, about 74% of them seen once, and the ten largest clones take roughly 3.6%. The CDR3 contains 11 residues. Germline CDR1 reads LNHDA; CDR2 reads SQIVND (reference sequence). The sample holds many counts of this clone. Specimen: peripheral blood, collected 28 days after the second AZD1222 dose. The chain has TRBV19 and TRBJ1-3; D is unresolved. This TCR was sampled from an adult who received the AZD1222 COVID-19 vaccine. This CDR3 reads CGVSSGNTIYF. The CDR3 bases are TGTGGAGTGAGCTCTGGAAACACCATATATTTT.